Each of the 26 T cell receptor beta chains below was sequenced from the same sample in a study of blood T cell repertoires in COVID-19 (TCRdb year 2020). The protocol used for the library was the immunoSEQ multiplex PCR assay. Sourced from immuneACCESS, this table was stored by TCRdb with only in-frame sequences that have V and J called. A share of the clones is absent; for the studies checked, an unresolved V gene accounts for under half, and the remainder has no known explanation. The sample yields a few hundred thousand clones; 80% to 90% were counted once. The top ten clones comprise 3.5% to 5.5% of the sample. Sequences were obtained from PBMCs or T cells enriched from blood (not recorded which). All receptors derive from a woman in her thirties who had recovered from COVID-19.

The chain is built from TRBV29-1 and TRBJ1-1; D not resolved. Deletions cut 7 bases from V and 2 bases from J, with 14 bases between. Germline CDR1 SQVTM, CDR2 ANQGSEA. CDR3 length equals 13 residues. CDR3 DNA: TGCAGCGCCCGAGGACTATCAAACACTGAAGCTTTCTTT. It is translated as CSARGLSNTEAFF.

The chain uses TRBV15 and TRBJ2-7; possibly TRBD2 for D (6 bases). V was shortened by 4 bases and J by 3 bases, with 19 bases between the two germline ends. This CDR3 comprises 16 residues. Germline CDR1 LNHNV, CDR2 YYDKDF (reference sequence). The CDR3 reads CATSNIIGGMFYEQYF. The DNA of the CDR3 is TGTGCCACCAGCAACATAATTGGCGGGATGTTCTACGAGCAGTACTTC.

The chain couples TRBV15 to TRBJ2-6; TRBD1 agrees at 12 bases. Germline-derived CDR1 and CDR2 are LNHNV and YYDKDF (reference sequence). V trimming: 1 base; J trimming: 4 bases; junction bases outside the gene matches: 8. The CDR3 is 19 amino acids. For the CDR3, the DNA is TGTGCCACCAGCAGAGGGGACAGGGGGCGGTTTATCGGGGCCAACGTCCTGACTTTC. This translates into CATSRGDRGRFIGANVLTF.

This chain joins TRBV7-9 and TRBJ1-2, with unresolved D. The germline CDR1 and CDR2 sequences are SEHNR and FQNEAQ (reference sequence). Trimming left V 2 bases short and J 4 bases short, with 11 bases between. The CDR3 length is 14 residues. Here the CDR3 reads CASSLTIGVYGYTF. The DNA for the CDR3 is TGTGCCAGCAGCTTAACGATCGGGGTCTATGGCTACACCTTC.

CDR3 loop: CASSSEMNTEAFF. The DNA for the CDR3 is TGTGCCAGCAGTTCAGAAATGAACACTGAAGCTTTCTTT. The gene calls are TRBV6-5 and TRBJ1-1; D ambiguous. Looked up from germline, CDR1 is MNHEY and CDR2 is SVGAGI. This CDR3 is built from 13 residues. The ends were cut back, 4 bases at V and 0 bases at J, with 6 bases in the middle.

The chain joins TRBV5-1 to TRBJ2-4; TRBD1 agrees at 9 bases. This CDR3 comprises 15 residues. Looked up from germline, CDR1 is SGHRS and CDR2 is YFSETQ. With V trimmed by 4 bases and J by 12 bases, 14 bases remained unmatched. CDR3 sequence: CASSHRTGDPLGQYF. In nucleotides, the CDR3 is TGCGCCAGCAGCCATCGGACAGGGGACCCCTTGGGTCAGTACTTC.

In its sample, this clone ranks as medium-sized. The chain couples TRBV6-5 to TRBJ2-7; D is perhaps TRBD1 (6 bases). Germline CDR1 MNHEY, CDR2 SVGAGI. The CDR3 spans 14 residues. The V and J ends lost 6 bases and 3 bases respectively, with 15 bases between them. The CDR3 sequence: CASSVDSPNYEQYF. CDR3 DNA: TGTGCCAGCAGCGTGGACAGTCCCAACTACGAGCAGTACTTC.

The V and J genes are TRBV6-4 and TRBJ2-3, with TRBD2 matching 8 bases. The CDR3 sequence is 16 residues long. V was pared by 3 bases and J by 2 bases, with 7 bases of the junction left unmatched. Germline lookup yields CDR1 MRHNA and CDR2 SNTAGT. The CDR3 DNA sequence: TGTGCCAGCAGTGAAGCGTTGCGGGGGGACACAGATACGCAGTATTTT. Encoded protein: CASSEALRGDTDTQYF.

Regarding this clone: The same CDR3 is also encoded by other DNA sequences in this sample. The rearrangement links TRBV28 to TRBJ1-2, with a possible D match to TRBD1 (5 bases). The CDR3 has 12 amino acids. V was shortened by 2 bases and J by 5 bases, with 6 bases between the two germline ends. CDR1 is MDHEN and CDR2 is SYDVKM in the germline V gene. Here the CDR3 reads CASSLQGYGYTF. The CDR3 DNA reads TGTGCCAGCAGTTTACAGGGTTATGGCTACACCTTC.

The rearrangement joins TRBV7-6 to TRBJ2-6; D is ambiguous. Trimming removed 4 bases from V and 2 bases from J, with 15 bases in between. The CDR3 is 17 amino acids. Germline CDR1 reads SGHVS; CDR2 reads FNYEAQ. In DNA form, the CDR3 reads TGTGCCAGCAGCTCCCTGGCAGCGCTCACTGGGGCCAACGTCCTGACTTTC. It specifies CASSSLAALTGANVLTF.

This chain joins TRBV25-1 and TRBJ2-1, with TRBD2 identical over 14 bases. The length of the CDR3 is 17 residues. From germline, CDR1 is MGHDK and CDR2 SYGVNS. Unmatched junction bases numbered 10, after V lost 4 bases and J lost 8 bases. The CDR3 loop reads CASSGTGTSGSMDEQFF. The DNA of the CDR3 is TGTGCCAGCAGTGGGACCGGGACTAGCGGGAGTATGGATGAGCAGTTCTTC.

As DNA, the CDR3 is TGTGCCACCAGCAGCCCCGCCAGGGTGGATTCACCCCTCCACTTT. It codes for CATSSPARVDSPLHF. V is TRBV15 and J is TRBJ1-6; a possible D gene is TRBD1 (5 bases). Germline V gene lookup returns CDR1 LNHNV and CDR2 YYDKDF (reference sequence). Trimming removed 3 bases from V and 8 bases from J, with 14 bases in between. CDR3 length: 15 residues.

CDR3 nucleotides: TGTGCCAGCAGCTTAGCAGGGGGCTCGGGCACAGATACGCAGTATTTT. Its translation: CASSLAGGSGTDTQYF. The rearrangement uses TRBV7-9 and TRBJ2-3; the match to TRBD1 covers 7 bases. Looked up from germline, CDR1 is SEHNR and CDR2 is FQNEAQ (reference sequence). J was trimmed by 1 base and V by 0 bases; bases with no gene match: 4. This CDR3 comprises 16 residues.

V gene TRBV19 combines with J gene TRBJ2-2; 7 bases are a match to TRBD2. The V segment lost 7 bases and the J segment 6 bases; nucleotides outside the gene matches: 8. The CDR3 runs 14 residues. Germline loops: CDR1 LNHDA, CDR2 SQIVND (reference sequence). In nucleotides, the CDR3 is TGTGCCAGTAATGACGGGAGGTCGGCCGGGGAGCTGTTTTTT. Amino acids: CASNDGRSAGELFF. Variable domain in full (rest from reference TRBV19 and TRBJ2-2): DGGITQSPKYLFRKEGQNVTLSCEQNLNHDAMYWYRQDPGQGLRLIYYSQIVNDFQKGDIAEGYSVSREKKESFPLTVTSAQKNPTAFYLCASNDGRSAGELFFGEGSRLTVL.

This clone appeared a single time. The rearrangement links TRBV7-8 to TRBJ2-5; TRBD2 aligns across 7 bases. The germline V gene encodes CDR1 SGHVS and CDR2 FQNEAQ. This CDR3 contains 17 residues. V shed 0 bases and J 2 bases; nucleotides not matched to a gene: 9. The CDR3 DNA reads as TGTGCCAGCAGCTTAGCGAAGAGCGGGGCCAGACAAGAGACCCAGTACTTC. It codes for CASSLAKSGARQETQYF.

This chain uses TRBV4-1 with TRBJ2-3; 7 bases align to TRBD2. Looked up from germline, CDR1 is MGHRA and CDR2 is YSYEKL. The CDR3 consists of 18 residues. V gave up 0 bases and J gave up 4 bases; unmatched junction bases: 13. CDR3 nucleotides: TGCGCCAGCAGCCAAGAATTTACGGGCGGCGGGAGTTCAGATACGCAGTATTTT. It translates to CASSQEFTGGGSSDTQYF.

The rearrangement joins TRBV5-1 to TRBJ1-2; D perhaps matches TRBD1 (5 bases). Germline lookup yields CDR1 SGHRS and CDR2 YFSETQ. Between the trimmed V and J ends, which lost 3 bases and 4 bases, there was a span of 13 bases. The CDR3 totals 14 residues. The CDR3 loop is CASSWKDSSYGYTF. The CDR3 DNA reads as TGCGCCAGCAGCTGGAAAGACAGCTCCTATGGCTACACCTTC.

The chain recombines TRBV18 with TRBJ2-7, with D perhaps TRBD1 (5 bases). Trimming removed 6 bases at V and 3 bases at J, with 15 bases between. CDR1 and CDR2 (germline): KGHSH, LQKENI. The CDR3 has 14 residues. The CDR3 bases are TGTGCCAGCTCTCCAGGGATAGGGGACTACGAGCAGTACTTC. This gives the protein CASSPGIGDYEQYF.

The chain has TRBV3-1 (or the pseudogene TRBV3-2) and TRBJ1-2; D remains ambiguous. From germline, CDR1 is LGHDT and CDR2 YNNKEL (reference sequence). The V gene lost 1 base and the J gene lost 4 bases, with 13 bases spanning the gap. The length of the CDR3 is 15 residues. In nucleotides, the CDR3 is TGTGCCAGCAGCCAAGCCACTTATGCTAGCTATGGCTACACCTTC. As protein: CASSQATYASYGYTF.

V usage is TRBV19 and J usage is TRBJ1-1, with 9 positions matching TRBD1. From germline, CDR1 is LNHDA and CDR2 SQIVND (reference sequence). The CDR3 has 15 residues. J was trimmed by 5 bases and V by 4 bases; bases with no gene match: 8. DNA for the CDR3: TGTGCCAGTAGTACCGCCGGGACAGGGCAGACTGAAGCTTTCTTT. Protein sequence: CASSTAGTGQTEAFF.

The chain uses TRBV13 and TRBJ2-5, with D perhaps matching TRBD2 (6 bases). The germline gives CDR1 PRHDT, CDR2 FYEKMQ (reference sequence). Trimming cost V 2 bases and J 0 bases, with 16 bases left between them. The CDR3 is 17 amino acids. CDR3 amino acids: CASSLYPTRENQETQYF. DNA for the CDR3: TGTGCCAGCAGCTTATATCCTACCCGGGAGAACCAAGAGACCCAGTACTTC.

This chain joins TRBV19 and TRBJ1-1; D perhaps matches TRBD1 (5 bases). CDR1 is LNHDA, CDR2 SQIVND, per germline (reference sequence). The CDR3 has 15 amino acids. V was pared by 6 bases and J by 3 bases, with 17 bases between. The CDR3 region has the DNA TGTGCCAGTAGACGGGCTGCCTCAGGGTACACTGAAGCTTTCTTT. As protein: CASRRAASGYTEAFF.

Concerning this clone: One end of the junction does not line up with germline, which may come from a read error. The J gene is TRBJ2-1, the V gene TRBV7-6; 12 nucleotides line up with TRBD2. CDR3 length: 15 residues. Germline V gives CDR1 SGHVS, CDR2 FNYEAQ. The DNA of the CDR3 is TGTGCCAGCAGCCTAGCGGGAGGGCCTTACAATGAGCAGTTCTTC. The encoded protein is CASSLAGGPYNEQFF.

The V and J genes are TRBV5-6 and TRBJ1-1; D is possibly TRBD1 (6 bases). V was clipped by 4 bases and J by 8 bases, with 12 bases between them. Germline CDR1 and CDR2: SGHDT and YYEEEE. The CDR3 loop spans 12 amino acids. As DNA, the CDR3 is TGTGCCAGCAGCGAAGGGGGGGCGGAAGCTTTCTTT. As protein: CASSEGGAEAFF.

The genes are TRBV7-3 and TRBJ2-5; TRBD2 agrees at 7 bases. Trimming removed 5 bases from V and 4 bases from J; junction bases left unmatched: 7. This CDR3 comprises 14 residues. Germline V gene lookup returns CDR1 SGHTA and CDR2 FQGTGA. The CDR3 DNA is TGTGCCAGCAGCCCGACTAGCTACGGAGAGACCCAGTACTTC. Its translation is CASSPTSYGETQYF.

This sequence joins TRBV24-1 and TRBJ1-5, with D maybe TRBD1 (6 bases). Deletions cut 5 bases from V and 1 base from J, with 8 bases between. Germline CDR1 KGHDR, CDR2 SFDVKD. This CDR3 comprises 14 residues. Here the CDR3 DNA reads TGTGCCACCAGTGCAGGGGCCAGCAATCAGCCCCAGCATTTT. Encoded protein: CATSAGASNQPQHF.